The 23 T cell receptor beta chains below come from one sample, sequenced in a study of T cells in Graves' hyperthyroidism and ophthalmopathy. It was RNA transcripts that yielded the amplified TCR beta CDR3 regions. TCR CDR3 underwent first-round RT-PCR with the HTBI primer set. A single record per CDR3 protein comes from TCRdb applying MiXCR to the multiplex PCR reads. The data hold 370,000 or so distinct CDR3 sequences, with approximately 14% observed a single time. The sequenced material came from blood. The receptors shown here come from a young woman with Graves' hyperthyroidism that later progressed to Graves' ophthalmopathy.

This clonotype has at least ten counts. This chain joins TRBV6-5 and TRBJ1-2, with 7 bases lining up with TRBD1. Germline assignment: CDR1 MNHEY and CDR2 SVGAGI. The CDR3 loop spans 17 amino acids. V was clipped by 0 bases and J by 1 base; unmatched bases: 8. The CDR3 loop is CASSYSPGGSFNYGYTF. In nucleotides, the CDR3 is TGTGCCAGCAGTTACTCGCCAGGGGGATCATTTAACTATGGCTACACCTTC.

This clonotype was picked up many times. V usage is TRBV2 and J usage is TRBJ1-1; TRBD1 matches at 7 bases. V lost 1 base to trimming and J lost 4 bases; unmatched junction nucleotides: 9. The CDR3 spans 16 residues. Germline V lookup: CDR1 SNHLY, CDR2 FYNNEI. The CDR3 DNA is TGTGCCAGCAGTGAAGGGCAGGGGGGGGGCGGCACTGAAGCTTTCTTT. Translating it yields CASSEGQGGGGTEAFF.

CDR3 region: CASSLCNYIYEQYF. As DNA, the CDR3 is TGTGCCAGCAGCTTATGCAACTATATTTACGAGCAGTACTTC. The gene calls are TRBV13 and TRBJ2-7; unclear D gene. Germline V CDR1 and CDR2: PRHDT, FYEKMQ (reference sequence). This CDR3 is 14 amino acids long. Trimming took off 2 bases at V and 4 bases at J, with 12 bases between the two ends.

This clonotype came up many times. The CDR3 spells CASIGLAGPYF. The CDR3 DNA reads TGTGCCAGCATAGGTCTAGCGGGGCCGTATTTT. The chain couples TRBV2 to TRBJ2-3, with 9 bases lining up with TRBD2. Germline CDR1 reads SNHLY; CDR2 reads FYNNEI. With V trimmed by 7 bases and J by 14 bases, 7 bases remained unmatched. The CDR3 is 11 residues long.

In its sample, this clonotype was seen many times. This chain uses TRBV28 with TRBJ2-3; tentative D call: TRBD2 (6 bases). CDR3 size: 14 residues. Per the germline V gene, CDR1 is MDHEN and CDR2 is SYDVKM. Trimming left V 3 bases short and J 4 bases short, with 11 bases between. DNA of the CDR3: TGTGCCAGCAGTTTTGGAGGGCCATCAGATACGCAGTATTTT. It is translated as CASSFGGPSDTQYF.

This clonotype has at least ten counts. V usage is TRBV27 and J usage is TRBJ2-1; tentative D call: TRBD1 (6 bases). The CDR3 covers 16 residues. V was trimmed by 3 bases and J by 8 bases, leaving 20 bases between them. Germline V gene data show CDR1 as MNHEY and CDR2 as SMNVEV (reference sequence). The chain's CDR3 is CASSFWQGTRGDEQFF. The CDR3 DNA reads TGTGCCAGCAGTTTTTGGCAGGGGACGCGTGGGGATGAGCAGTTCTTC.

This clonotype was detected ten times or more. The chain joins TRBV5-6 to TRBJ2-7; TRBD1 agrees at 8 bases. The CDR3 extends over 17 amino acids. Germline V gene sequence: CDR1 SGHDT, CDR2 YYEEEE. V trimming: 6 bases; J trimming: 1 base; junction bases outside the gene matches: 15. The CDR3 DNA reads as TGTGCCAGCACCCCTTCGTTTACAGGGGGGATTTCCTACGAGCAGTACTTC. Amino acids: CASTPSFTGGISYEQYF.

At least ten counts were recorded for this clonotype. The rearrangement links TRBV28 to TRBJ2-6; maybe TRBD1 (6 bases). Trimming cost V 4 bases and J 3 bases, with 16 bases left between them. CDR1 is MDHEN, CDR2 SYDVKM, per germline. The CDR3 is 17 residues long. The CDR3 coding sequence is TGTGCCAGCAGTTCCCCAGGGGATGGGGGTGGGGCCAACGTCCTGACTTTC. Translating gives CASSSPGDGGGANVLTF.

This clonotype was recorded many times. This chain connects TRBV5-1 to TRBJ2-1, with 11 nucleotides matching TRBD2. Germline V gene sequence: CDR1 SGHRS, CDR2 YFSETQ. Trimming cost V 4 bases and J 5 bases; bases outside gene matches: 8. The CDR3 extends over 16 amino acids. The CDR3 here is CASSLSLAGGNNEQFF. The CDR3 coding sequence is TGCGCCAGCAGCCTGTCGCTAGCGGGAGGTAACAATGAGCAGTTCTTC.

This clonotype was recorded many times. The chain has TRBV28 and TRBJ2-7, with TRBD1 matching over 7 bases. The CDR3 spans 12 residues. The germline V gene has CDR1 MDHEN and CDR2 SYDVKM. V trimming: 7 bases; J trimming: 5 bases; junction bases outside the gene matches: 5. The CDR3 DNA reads TGTGCCAGCACCGACAGGGAAAACGAGCAGTACTTC. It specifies CASTDRENEQYF.

The CDR3 protein is CASSLMTSGSRETQYF. The CDR3 DNA reads as TGTGCCAGCTCACTTATGACTAGCGGGAGCAGGGAGACCCAGTACTTC. The chain couples TRBV18 to TRBJ2-5; 12 bases agree with TRBD2. The germline V gene has CDR1 KGHSH and CDR2 LQKENI. This CDR3 comprises 16 residues. Trimming at V came to 4 bases and at J to 5 bases, leaving 8 bases not matched to a gene.

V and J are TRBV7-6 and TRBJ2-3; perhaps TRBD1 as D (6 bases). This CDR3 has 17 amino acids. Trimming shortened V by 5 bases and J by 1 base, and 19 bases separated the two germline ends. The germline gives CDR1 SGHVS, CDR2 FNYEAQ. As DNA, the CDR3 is TGTGCCAGCAGCCACCACTCCCAGACAGGCCGCACAGATACGCAGTATTTT. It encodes CASSHHSQTGRTDTQYF.

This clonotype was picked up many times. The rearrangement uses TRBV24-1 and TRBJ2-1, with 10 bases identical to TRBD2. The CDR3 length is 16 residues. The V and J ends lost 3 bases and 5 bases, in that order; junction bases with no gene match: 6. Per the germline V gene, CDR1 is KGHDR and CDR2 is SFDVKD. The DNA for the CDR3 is TGTGCCACCAGTGATGCCCTCACTAGCGGGGACAATGAGCAGTTCTTC. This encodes CATSDALTSGDNEQFF.

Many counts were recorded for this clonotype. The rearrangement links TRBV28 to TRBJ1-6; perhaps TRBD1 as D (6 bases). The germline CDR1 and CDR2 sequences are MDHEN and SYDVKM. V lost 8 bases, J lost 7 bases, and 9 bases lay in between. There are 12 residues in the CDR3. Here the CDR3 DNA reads TGTGCCAGCGGCAGGGGAAATTCACCCCTCCACTTT. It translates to CASGRGNSPLHF.

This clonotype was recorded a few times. DNA for the CDR3: TGCAGTGCTAGTCGGGGGTTCGGGCGCTCGAATGAGCAGTTCTTC. Amino acids: CSASRGFGRSNEQFF. The V gene is TRBV20-1, the J gene TRBJ2-1; D is perhaps TRBD2 (6 bases). In germline, CDR1 is DFQATT, CDR2 SNEGSKA (reference sequence). The CDR3 has 15 residues. V was shortened by 3 bases and J by 7 bases, with 19 bases between the two germline ends.

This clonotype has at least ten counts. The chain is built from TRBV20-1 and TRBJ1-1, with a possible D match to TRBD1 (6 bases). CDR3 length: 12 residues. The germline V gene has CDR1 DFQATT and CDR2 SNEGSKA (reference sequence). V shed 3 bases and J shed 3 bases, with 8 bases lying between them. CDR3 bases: TGCAGTGCTAGCAAGGGGGACACTGAAGCTTTCTTT. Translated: CSASKGDTEAFF.

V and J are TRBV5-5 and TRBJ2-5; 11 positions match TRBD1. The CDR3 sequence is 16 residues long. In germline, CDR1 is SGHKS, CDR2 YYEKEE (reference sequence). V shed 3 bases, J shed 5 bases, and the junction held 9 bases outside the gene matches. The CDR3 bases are TGTGCCAGCAGCTCCCCCGGGACAGGGGGGGGGGAGACCCAGTACTTC. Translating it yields CASSSPGTGGGETQYF.

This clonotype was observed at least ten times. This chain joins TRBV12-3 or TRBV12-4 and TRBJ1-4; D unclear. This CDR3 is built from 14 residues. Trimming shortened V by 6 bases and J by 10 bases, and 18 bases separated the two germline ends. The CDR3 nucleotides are TGTGCCAGCAGGCCAAGGGAGATCCGCGGAAAACTGTTTTTT. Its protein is CASRPREIRGKLFF.

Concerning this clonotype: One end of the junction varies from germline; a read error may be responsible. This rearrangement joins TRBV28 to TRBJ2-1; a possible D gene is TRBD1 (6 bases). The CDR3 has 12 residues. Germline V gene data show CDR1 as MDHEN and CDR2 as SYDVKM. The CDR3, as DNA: TGTGCCAGCAGCCCACAGGGTGTTGAGCAGCTCTTC. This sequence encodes CASSPQGVEQLF.

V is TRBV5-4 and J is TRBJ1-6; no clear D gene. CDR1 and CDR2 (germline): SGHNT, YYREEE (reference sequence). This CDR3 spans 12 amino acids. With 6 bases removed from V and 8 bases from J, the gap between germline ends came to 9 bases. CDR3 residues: CASMEGDSPLHF. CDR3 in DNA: TGTGCCAGCATGGAAGGCGATTCACCCCTCCACTTT.

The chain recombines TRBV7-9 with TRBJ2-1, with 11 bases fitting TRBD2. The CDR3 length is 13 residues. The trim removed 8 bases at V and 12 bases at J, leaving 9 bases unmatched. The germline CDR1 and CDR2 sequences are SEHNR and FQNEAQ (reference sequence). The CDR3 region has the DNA TGTGCCAGCGGGCTAGCGGGAGGACTAGGGCAGTTCTTC. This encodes CASGLAGGLGQFF.

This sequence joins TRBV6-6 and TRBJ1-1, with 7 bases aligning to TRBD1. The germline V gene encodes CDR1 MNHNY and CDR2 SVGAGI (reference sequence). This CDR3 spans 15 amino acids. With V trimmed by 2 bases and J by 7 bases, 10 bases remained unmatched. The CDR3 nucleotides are TGTGCCAGCAGTTACAGGGGAGGGGGCAGTTTTGAAGCTTTCTTT. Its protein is CASSYRGGGSFEAFF.

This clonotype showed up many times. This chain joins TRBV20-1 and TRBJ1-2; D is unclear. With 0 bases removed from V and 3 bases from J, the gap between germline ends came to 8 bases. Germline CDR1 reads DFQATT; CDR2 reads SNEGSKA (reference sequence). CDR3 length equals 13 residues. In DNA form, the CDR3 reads TGCAGTGCTAGAGATGGCCGTGACTATGGCTACACCTTC. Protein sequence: CSARDGRDYGYTF.